The T cell receptor (beta chain) under discussion was sequenced for a study of identical twins. TCRdb redid the calling of the 5' RACE reads with MiXCR, one entry per CDR3 protein. In the table there are fewer than 900,000 distinct CDR3 sequences, around a sixth of which are singletons. The sample holds a few counts of this clonotype. The CDR3 consists of 15 residues. Germline V gene data show CDR1 as DFQATT and CDR2 as SNEGSKA (reference sequence). Trimming stripped 0 bases from V and 2 bases from J, with 13 bases between. The same specimen was also included in a second study, on T cells expressing NK-cell markers.

This sequence joins TRBV20-1 and TRBJ2-5; no firm D call. This sequence was found in a young woman in good health. Sequencing used PBMCs. The CDR3 region is CSARDLRHPQETQYF. CDR3 nucleotides: TGCAGTGCTAGAGATCTGAGACACCCACAAGAGACCCAGTACTTC.